This TCR beta chain was documented in a study of blood T cell repertoires in COVID-19. Assay used: immunoSEQ multiplex PCR; TCRdb lists only in-frame clones, some missing. The top ten clones hold 5.5% to 7% of a sample with under 200,000 clones, 85% to 90% of them seen once. The V end lost 5 bases, the J end lost 3 bases, and 20 bases lay between the germline ends. The CDR3 contains 16 residues. Germline V gives CDR1 MNHEY, CDR2 SMNVEV (reference sequence). Source material: peripheral blood. This chain uses TRBV27 with TRBJ2-7, with a possible D match to TRBD1 (6 bases). The TCR originated in a man aged 50-59 years with active or convalescent COVID-19. The CDR3 DNA reads as TGTGCCAGCAGTACTTACTCCGGGACAAGCAACTACGAGCAGTACTTC. It yields the protein CASSTYSGTSNYEQYF.